The 4 T cell receptor beta chains presented below share a single source sample, sequenced in a study of shared clonotypes between healthy human individuals. Profiled with immunoSEQ multiplex PCR; TCRdb holds only in-frame clones, not every one. The sample has about 800,000 clones; 90% to 97% are singletons. It was CD45RO-negative cells, positively selected for CCR7, that made up naive CD8 cells, with terminally differentiated effector memory CD45RA+ cells excluded. Material: naive CD8+ T cells sorted from blood. The source is a man aged 30-40 years in good health.

This sequence joins TRBV7-8 and TRBJ2-7, with 8 bases fitting TRBD2. This CDR3 spans 14 amino acids. J gave up 4 bases and V 3 bases, and 5 bases lay outside the gene matches. Germline CDR1 and CDR2: SGHVS and FQNEAQ. The CDR3 DNA reads as TGTGCCAGCAGCTTTGGACTAGCCTTTTACGAGCAGTACTTC. It yields the protein CASSFGLAFYEQYF.

This rearrangement joins TRBV29-1 to TRBJ2-5; D remains ambiguous. V was pared by 6 bases and J by 9 bases, with 11 bases between. Germline-derived CDR1 and CDR2 are SQVTM and ANQGSEA. The CDR3 covers 10 residues. CDR3 coding DNA: TGCAGCGTCGGAGACCCGTCCCAGTACTTC. Residues: CSVGDPSQYF.

The table lists this clone with a count of one. This chain links TRBV5-4 with TRBJ2-3; D tentatively reads TRBD1 or TRBD2 (5 bases each). There are 15 residues in the CDR3. V was clipped by 2 bases and J by 4 bases, with 14 bases between them. Germline lookup yields CDR1 SGHNT and CDR2 YYREEE (reference sequence). This CDR3 is CASSFRGGSPDTQYF. The CDR3 DNA sequence: TGTGCCAGCAGCTTCCGTGGGGGTAGTCCAGATACGCAGTATTTT.

This chain links TRBV6-1 with TRBJ1-2; D unclear. Germline-derived CDR1 and CDR2 are MNHNS and SASEGT. CDR3 size: 12 residues. Deletions cut 2 bases from V and 6 bases from J, with 7 bases between. The CDR3 coding sequence is TGTGCCAGCAGTGAATGGGTTGATGGCTACACCTTC. Encoded protein: CASSEWVDGYTF.